These 15 T cell receptor beta chains came from one sample sequenced in a study of OX40 agonist ivuxolimab in advanced cancers. The library relied on the immunoSEQ multiplex PCR assay. In TCRdb, the immuneACCESS table is reduced to in-frame sequences with V and J assigned. These tables do not hold every clone; where another copy was compared, an unresolved V gene accounts for under half, and the others remain unexplained. This sample gives around 21,000 clones in total; around 85% of them show up just once. The ten largest make up approximately 30% of the sample. The source material was CD4+ or CD8+ T cells sorted from blood, sampled in a trial of the OX40 agonist ivuxolimab. These receptors came from an adult with an advanced solid tumor such as melanoma, head and neck, liver or kidney cancer.

V and J are TRBV11-3 and TRBJ2-7; D is tentatively TRBD1 or TRBD2 (5 bases each). V lost 5 bases and J lost 2, with 13 bases in between. Germline V gene lookup returns CDR1 SGHNT and CDR2 YENEEA. This CDR3 spans 14 amino acids. CDR3 sequence: CASSPRRGAYEQYF. Written as DNA, the CDR3 is TGTGCCAGCAGCCCCCGAAGAGGGGCCTACGAGCAGTACTTC.

A note on this clone: A far larger clone is just one base off, so this is likely a read error. This specimen includes other DNA sequences encoding the same CDR3. The chain recombines TRBV6-5 with TRBJ1-2; no clear D. The CDR3 contains 13 residues. Germline V CDR1 and CDR2: MNHEY, SVGAGI. The CDR3 spells CASSPYGSYGYTF. The CDR3 nucleotides read TGTGCCAGCAGTCCTTATGGGTCCTATGGTTACACCTTC.

V gene TRBV6-5 combines with J gene TRBJ2-7; TRBD1 matches at 7 bases. The V gene end was trimmed by 6 bases and the J gene end by 3 bases; junction bases not matched to a gene: 11. Per the germline V gene, CDR1 is MNHEY and CDR2 is SVGAGI. The CDR3 runs to 15 residues. The CDR3 bases are TGTGCCAGCAGGGGCCCGGGACAGAATATCTACGAGCAGTACTTC. Translating gives CASRGPGQNIYEQYF.

This clone was recorded a few times. The rearrangement uses TRBV2 and TRBJ2-1; 9 nucleotides agree with TRBD2. The length of the CDR3 is 14 residues. The ends lost 6 bases at V and 6 bases at J; junction bases unmatched: 6. Germline-derived CDR1 and CDR2 are SNHLY and FYNNEI. CDR3 bases: TGTGCCAGCAGATGGAGCGGGAGGCCCAATGAGCAGTTCTTC. This sequence encodes CASRWSGRPNEQFF.

The V and J genes are TRBV11-3 and TRBJ2-1; D might be TRBD1 (6 bases). Deletions cut 4 bases from V and 8 bases from J, with 9 bases between. This CDR3 spans 12 amino acids. Germline V gene data show CDR1 as SGHNT and CDR2 as YENEEA. CDR3 in amino acids: CASSSNRDEQFF. DNA of the CDR3: TGTGCCAGCAGCTCAAACAGGGATGAGCAGTTCTTC.

By its share, this clone is large. The chain joins TRBV4-2 to TRBJ2-3, with D possibly being TRBD1 (5 bases). Trimming left V 1 base short and J 1 base short, with 9 bases between. The CDR3 sequence is 15 residues long. Germline V gene sequence: CDR1 LGHNA, CDR2 YNFKEQ. CDR3: CASSQGQYRTDTQYF. The DNA for the CDR3 is TGTGCCAGCAGCCAAGGACAGTACCGCACAGATACGCAGTATTTT.

This clone turned up a few times. This chain connects TRBV13 to TRBJ1-1; D remains ambiguous. CDR1 and CDR2 (germline): PRHDT, FYEKMQ (reference sequence). V lost 5 bases and J lost 1, with 2 bases in between. The CDR3 length is 11 residues. As DNA, the CDR3 is TGTGCCAGCAGCCAGAACACTGAAGCTTTCTTT. This sequence encodes CASSQNTEAFF.

This clone appeared a few times. This rearrangement joins TRBV10-3 to TRBJ1-2; D unresolved. The V and J ends lost 2 bases and 0 bases respectively, with 7 bases between them. The CDR3 contains 14 residues. CDR1 and CDR2 (germline): ENHRY, SYGVKD. The CDR3 protein is CAISEATANYGYTF. For the CDR3, the DNA is TGTGCCATCAGTGAGGCAACGGCTAACTATGGCTACACCTTC.

The genes are TRBV7-8 and TRBJ2-2, with D maybe TRBD1 (6 bases). V was trimmed by 5 bases and J by 6 bases, leaving 13 bases between them. The CDR3 covers 14 residues. CDR1 is SGHVS and CDR2 is FQNEAQ in the germline V gene. The CDR3 region is CASSENPGAGELFF. The CDR3 DNA reads as TGTGCCAGCAGCGAAAACCCAGGGGCCGGGGAGCTGTTTTTT.

Regarding this clone: A read error may produce the germline difference seen at one junction end. The identical CDR3 is also encoded by other nucleotide sequences in the sample. This chain joins TRBV5-1 and TRBJ2-7; D perhaps matches TRBD1 (5 bases). The germline gives CDR1 SGHRS, CDR2 YFSETQ. The CDR3 consists of 18 residues. DNA for the CDR3: TGCGCTAGCAGCTTGGGCGGTTGGGGCAGGTTCCTACCCTACGAGCAGTACTTC. Protein: CASSLGGWGRFLPYEQYF.

A few counts support this clone. The chain couples TRBV9 to TRBJ2-1; no firm D call. V was pared by 2 bases and J by 5 bases, with 17 bases between. CDR1 and CDR2 from the germline V gene are SGDLS and YYNGEE. The CDR3 is 16 amino acids. The DNA of the CDR3 is TGTGCCAGCAGCGTGGCGGCTTCCGCTAGGAACAATGAGCAGTTCTTC. It specifies CASSVAASARNNEQFF.

The chain combines TRBV5-1 with TRBJ2-2; no firm D call. This CDR3 comprises 14 residues. V was trimmed by 3 bases and J by 3 bases, leaving 9 bases between them. Germline CDR1 and CDR2: SGHRS and YFSETQ. The CDR3 DNA is TGCGCCAGCAGCTCGGATGGTTACACCGGGGAGCTGTTTTTT. As protein: CASSSDGYTGELFF.

This clone has more than one count but fewer than ten. This chain joins TRBV30 and TRBJ2-3; D uncertain. Germline V gene lookup returns CDR1 GTSNPN and CDR2 SVGIG (reference sequence). CDR3 length: 12 amino acids. The V end lost 0 bases, the J end lost 3 bases, and 4 bases lay between the germline ends. DNA for the CDR3: TGTGCCTGGAGTGTAAATACAGATACGCAGTATTTT. Translated, it gives CAWSVNTDTQYF.

The J gene is TRBJ2-7, the V gene TRBV5-6, with 11 nucleotides matching TRBD2. The CDR3 covers 17 residues. Germline CDR1 SGHDT, CDR2 YYEEEE. Trimming at V came to 0 bases and at J to 0 bases, leaving 5 bases not matched to a gene. DNA for the CDR3: TGTGCCAGCAGCTTGGCGACTAGCGGGATCAGCTCCTACGAGCAGTACTTC. Translated, it gives CASSLATSGISSYEQYF.

CDR3: CASSRGAPTDTQYF. CDR3 in DNA: TGCGCCAGCAGCAGGGGGGCGCCCACAGATACGCAGTATTTT. The chain employs TRBV5-1 and TRBJ2-3; possibly TRBD1 or TRBD2 for D (6 bases each). The CDR3 length is 14 residues. The germline CDR1 and CDR2 sequences are SGHRS and YFSETQ. The V gene lost 4 bases and the J gene lost 2 bases, with 11 bases spanning the gap.